The T cell receptor beta chain under discussion was sequenced for a study of T cell responses to AZD1222 COVID-19 vaccine. Whole-study results and caveats: Baseline antibody screening turned up just a handful of seropositive AZD1222 recipients.

About this clone: No antigen is known for it.

Germline trimming cut 7 bases from V and 5 bases from J; bases unmatched to any gene: 5. The CDR3 loop spans 13 amino acids. The germline CDR1 and CDR2 sequences are MDHEN and SYDVKM. Generated by immunoSEQ multiplex PCR, the TCRdb table keeps only in-frame clones and is missing some. Of around 44,000 clones in the sample, 80% to 90% are singletons; the top ten hold around 6.5%. This sample comprised peripheral blood, obtained 28 days after the second AZD1222 dose. This TCR was recovered from an adult who received the AZD1222 COVID-19 vaccine. This rearrangement joins TRBV28 to TRBJ2-7; 10 bases agree with TRBD1. In nucleotides, the CDR3 is TGTGCCAGCAATCGGGACAGGGGTAACGAGCAGTACTTC. This gives the protein CASNRDRGNEQYF. Supplemented by reference TRBV28 and TRBJ2-7, the full variable domain reads DVKVTQSSRYLVKRTGEKVFLECVQDMDHENMFWYRQDPGLGLRLIYFSYDVKMKEKGDIPEGYSVSREKKERFSLILESASTNQTSMYLCASNRDRGNEQYFGPGTRLTVT.